This TCR beta chain originates from a study of read filtering for tumor transcriptome and immune sequencing. Study as a whole: The cohort had roughly 17 men and over twelve women aged about 47 to 80, mean about 70 years. DNase treatment preceded whole-transcriptome library preparation.

The V gene's germline CDR1 is LNHDA and CDR2 SQIVND (reference sequence). The CDR3 spans 15 residues. The V and J ends lost 3 bases and 7 bases, in that order; junction bases with no gene match: 6. Study-level findings and limits: IR-seq and RNA-seq agreed better without single-read clonotypes.

As to this clonotype: The target antigen is unknown.

Molecular barcoded adaptors covering alpha/delta and beta/gamma chains were used on approximately 400 ng RNA. TCRdb used MiXCR to reprocess the reads, holding one entry per CDR3 protein. Counted here are over 50,000 distinct CDR3 sequences, roughly 19% occurring once; the ten biggest clones make up around an eighth. The V call is TRBV19, the J call TRBJ1-2, with TRBD1 matching over 12 bases. Sequencing was performed on a population of CD138-negative cells sorted from bone marrow. The clonotype was recovered from a donor at least 40 years old with multiple myeloma. This chain's CDR3 is CASSISGQGAPGYTF. The CDR3 DNA follows: TGTGCCAGTAGTATTTCGGGACAGGGGGCGCCTGGCTACACCTTC.